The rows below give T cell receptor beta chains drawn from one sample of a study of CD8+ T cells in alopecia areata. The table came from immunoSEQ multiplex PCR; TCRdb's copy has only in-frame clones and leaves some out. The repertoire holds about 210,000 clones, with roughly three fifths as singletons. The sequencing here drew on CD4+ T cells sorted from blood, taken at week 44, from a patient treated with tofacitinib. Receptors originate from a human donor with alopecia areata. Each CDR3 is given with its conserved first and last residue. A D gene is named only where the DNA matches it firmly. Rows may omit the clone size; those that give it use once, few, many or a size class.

CSSQGANGYTF	TGCAGCTCTCAGGGGGCAAATGGCTACACCTTC	few	TRBJ1-2	TRBV29-1	TRBD1
CSVGRGKGEKLFF	TGCAGCGTCGGCAGGGGAAAGGGCGAAAAACTGTTTTTT	-	TRBJ1-4	TRBV29-1	-
CSVARSNYGYTF	TGCAGCGTTGCCAGAAGTAACTATGGCTACACCTTC	-	TRBJ1-2	TRBV29-1	-
CASSRIQGTNTGELFF	TGTGCCAGCAGCAGGATACAGGGGACGAACACCGGGGAGCTGTTTTTT	few	TRBJ2-2	TRBV11-3	TRBD1
CSVRLSTDTQYF	TGCAGCGTTCGACTGAGCACAGATACGCAGTATTTT	few	TRBJ2-3	TRBV29-1	-
CAWAQGFYNEQFF	TGTGCCTGGGCGCAGGGGTTCTACAATGAGCAGTTCTTC	few	TRBJ2-1	TRBV30	-
CASSTSGAGAQYF	TGTGCCAGCAGCACATCGGGGGCGGGTGCGCAGTATTTT	-	TRBJ2-3	TRBV9	-
CASSLEPTSYEQYF	TGCGCCAGCAGCTTGGAGCCTACCAGCTACGAGCAGTACTTC	-	TRBJ2-7	TRBV5-1	-
CASTPHTDTQYF	TGTGCCAGCACCCCACACACAGATACGCAGTATTTT	-	TRBJ2-3	TRBV9	-
CASSQAGFNTEAFF	TGCGCCAGCAGCCAAGCGGGCTTTAACACTGAAGCTTTCTTT	-	TRBJ1-1	TRBV4-3	-
CASSATGQETQYF	TGTGCCAGCAGTGCAACAGGACAAGAGACCCAGTACTTC	few	TRBJ2-5	TRBV2	-
CAWRIQETQYF	TGTGCCTGGAGAATCCAAGAGACCCAGTACTTC	-	TRBJ2-5	TRBV30	-
CAISAPLGNTGELFF	TGTGCCATCAGTGCGCCTTTGGGGAACACCGGGGAGCTGTTTTTT	few	TRBJ2-2	TRBV10-3	-
CSVEGRGQYNEQFF	TGCAGCGTTGAAGGACGGGGACAGTACAATGAGCAGTTCTTC	-	TRBJ2-1	TRBV29-1	TRBD1
CATSQWGQETQYF	TGTGCCACCAGCCAGTGGGGTCAAGAGACCCAGTACTTC	few	TRBJ2-5	TRBV15	-
CSVADSAYEQYF	TGCAGCGTTGCGGACAGCGCCTACGAGCAGTACTTC	once	TRBJ2-7	TRBV29-1	-
CASSDHWVEAFF	TGTGCCAGCAGTGACCACTGGGTTGAAGCTTTCTTT	-	TRBJ1-1	TRBV2	-
CASSLGVTSHGYTF	TGCGCCAGCAGCTTGGGTGTTACATCTCATGGCTACACCTTC	-	TRBJ1-2	TRBV5-1	-
CASSSPGQGSGNQPQHF	TGTGCCAGTAGCAGCCCCGGACAGGGATCTGGCAATCAGCCCCAGCATTTT	-	TRBJ1-5	TRBV19	TRBD1
CASSPRTGIGTAFF	TGTGCCAGCAGCCCTCGGACAGGGATCGGTACGGCTTTCTTT	-	TRBJ1-1	TRBV9	TRBD1
CASSPFGTGELFF	TGTGCCAGCAGCCCATTCGGCACCGGGGAGCTGTTTTTT	-	TRBJ2-2	TRBV5-6	-
CASSLATASGEEQFF	TGCGCCAGCAGCTTGGCTACGGCTAGCGGGGAGGAGCAGTTCTTC	-	TRBJ2-1	TRBV5-1	TRBD2
CASSAERDRSVYTF	TGTGCCAGCAGCGCGGAGCGGGACAGATCGGTCTACACCTTC	-	TRBJ1-2	TRBV9	TRBD1
CAISEPKDGETQYF	TGTGCCATCAGTGAGCCGAAGGACGGGGAGACCCAGTACTTC	-	TRBJ2-5	TRBV10-3	-
CASSLRTVSTDTQYF	TGTGCCAGCAGCCTACGGACAGTCAGCACAGATACGCAGTATTTT	-	TRBJ2-3	TRBV7-6	-
CASSLSGGTDTQYF	TGTGCCAGCAGTTTAAGCGGGGGAACAGATACGCAGTATTTT	few	TRBJ2-3	TRBV6-4	TRBD2
CASSAQGSNTEAFF	TGTGCCAGCAGCGCACAGGGGTCGAACACTGAAGCTTTCTTT	-	TRBJ1-1	TRBV7-2	TRBD1
CASSIGGGNTGELFF	TGTGCCAGTAGCATAGGCGGGGGGAACACCGGGGAGCTGTTTTTT	-	TRBJ2-2	TRBV19	TRBD2
CASSLSWTEAFF	TGTGCCAGCAGTTTAAGCTGGACTGAAGCTTTCTTT	few	TRBJ1-1	TRBV28	-
CAWSVRGGYEQYF	TGTGCCTGGAGTGTACGCGGGGGTTACGAGCAGTACTTC	-	TRBJ2-7	TRBV30	TRBD2
CAWSQTGIAAFF	TGTGCCTGGAGTCAAACAGGGATCGCAGCTTTCTTT	-	TRBJ1-1	TRBV30	-
CASSLDGTGSGNTIYF	TGCGCCAGCAGCTTGGATGGGACAGGCTCTGGAAACACCATATATTTT	-	TRBJ1-3	TRBV5-1	TRBD1
CASSSPPINGYTF	TGTGCCAGCAGCTCTCCTCCCATCAACGGCTACACCTTC	few	TRBJ1-2	TRBV5-6	-
CASSLRDRTGELFF	TGTGCCAGCAGCCTACGGGACAGAACCGGGGAGCTGTTTTTT	-	TRBJ2-2	TRBV11-1	TRBD1
CAWSSSGTTTQYF	TGTGCCTGGAGTTCCTCCGGGACAACGACGCAGTATTTT	-	TRBJ2-3	TRBV30	-
CASSETGARTYGYTF	TGCGCCAGCAGCGAGACAGGGGCTCGTACCTATGGCTACACCTTC	-	TRBJ1-2	TRBV4-1	TRBD1
CASSLEGGGAQTEAFF	TGTGCCAGCAGCCTAGAGGGTGGGGGGGCGCAGACTGAAGCTTTCTTT	-	TRBJ1-1	TRBV27	-